The clone carrying this T cell receptor beta chain came up a few times. Its antigen remains unknown. These data belong to a study of response to subunit inactivated influenza vaccine. Study-level points and caveats: Every seasonal influenza vaccination brings in few new T cells, the authors suggested.

The junction had 19 bases not matched to a gene; V was cut back by 2 bases and J by 2 bases. The CDR3 consists of 20 residues. Germline V CDR1 and CDR2: SGHAT, FQDESV (reference sequence). MiXCR was run by TCRdb on the RT-PCR reads, yielding one entry per CDR3 protein. The sample lists 800,000 to 1,000,000 distinct CDR3 sequences, around 20% seen once, with approximately 10% in the top ten. The genes are TRBV11-1 and TRBJ1-2; 8 bases fit TRBD1. The TCR originated in a man aged 50 to 59 who received an inactivated influenza vaccine. The sequences come from PBMCs from blood, collected 5 days after vaccination. The CDR3 region is CASSLMTKTGAGLGNYGYTF. DNA of the CDR3: TGTGCCAGCAGCTTAATGACTAAGACAGGGGCGGGTTTGGGGAACTATGGCTACACCTTC.